This paragraph covers one TCR beta chain sequence. Its cognate antigen is unknown. Sequencing used immunoSEQ multiplex PCR; TCRdb keeps in-frame clones, though not all of them. Among roughly 62,000 clones listed, 70% were seen once. The source of the sample is a study of T cell clones after liver transplantation. As for the study in general: A pre-transplant mixed lymphocyte reaction with TCRbeta sequencing defined graft-donor-reactive clones followed in post-transplant blood. Graft-donor-reactive sequences were compared with third-party-reactive TCRbeta sequences from pre-transplant mixed lymphocyte reactions.

Germline values: CDR1 MGHRA, CDR2 YSYEKL. The V segment lost 3 bases and the J segment 3 bases; nucleotides outside the gene matches: 6. The CDR3 consists of 15 residues. Study observations and caveats: Compared with third party-reactive sequences, donor-reactive ones declined more, independent of withdrawal success.

Thawed unstimulated PBMCs were FACS-sorted by CD3, CD4 and CD8 into two populations. The source was CD4+ T cells from blood, collected at the roughly 15-month timepoint. The clonotype comes from a human patient who received a liver transplant. Certain T cells may be donor cells from the graft. The rearrangement links TRBV4-1 to TRBJ1-1, with 8 bases that match TRBD1. This CDR3 is CASSHLTGEDTEAFF. CDR3 sequence (DNA): TGCGCCAGCAGCCATTTGACAGGGGAGGACACTGAAGCTTTCTTT.